Below are 27 T cell receptor beta chains sequenced from a single sample in a study of shared clonotypes between healthy human individuals. Naive CD8 cells lacked CD45RO and underwent positive selection for CCR7, leaving out terminally differentiated effector memory CD45RA+ cells. Method: immunoSEQ multiplex PCR; TCRdb's copy keeps in-frame clones and lacks some. The sample shows fewer than 800,000 clones, about 91% of them seen only once. Sequencing was performed on naive CD8+ T cells sorted from blood. Receptors originate from a man younger than 45 in good health.

The chain combines TRBV11-2 with TRBJ1-1, with a tentative D call TRBD1 (5 bases). CDR3 length: 16 amino acids. The V end was cut by 5 bases, the J end by 7 bases, with 23 bases between. Looked up from germline, CDR1 is SGHAT and CDR2 is FQNNGV. CDR3 DNA: TGTGCCAGCAGCCAGTGGGACGCACGCGGAGGTAATGAAGCTTTCTTT. Amino acids: CASSQWDARGGNEAFF.

The chain links TRBV7-3 to TRBJ2-1, with D maybe TRBD1 (6 bases). Germline V gives CDR1 SGHTA, CDR2 FQGTGA. V lost 1 base, J lost 6 bases, and 16 bases lay in between. The CDR3 covers 16 residues. This CDR3 reads CASSLISGTTGNEQFF. The CDR3 DNA reads as TGTGCCAGCAGCTTAATCAGTGGGACAACTGGCAATGAGCAGTTCTTC.

V and J are TRBV7-6 and TRBJ1-4; 7 positions agree with TRBD1. Trimming at V came to 4 bases and at J to 4 bases, leaving 12 bases not matched to a gene. Germline V gene sequence: CDR1 SGHVS, CDR2 FNYEAQ. This CDR3 contains 17 residues. The chain's CDR3 is CASSSREGALNNEKLFF. The CDR3 nucleotides read TGTGCCAGCAGCTCCCGTGAGGGGGCGCTTAATAATGAAAAACTGTTTTTT.

The chain joins TRBV20-1 to TRBJ1-1; D unclear. The CDR3 is made up of 11 amino acids. The V gene lost 3 bases and the J gene lost 7 bases, with 9 bases spanning the gap. In germline, CDR1 is DFQATT, CDR2 SNEGSKA (reference sequence). The CDR3 loop is CSASARREAFF. The CDR3 DNA is TGCAGTGCTAGTGCCCGCCGTGAAGCTTTCTTT.

The chain is built from TRBV7-9 and TRBJ2-4; 7 nucleotides agree with TRBD2. The V and J ends lost 5 bases and 7 bases, in that order; junction bases with no gene match: 5. The CDR3 totals 13 residues. The V gene's germline CDR1 is SEHNR and CDR2 FQNEAQ (reference sequence). This CDR3 reads CASSEPGRNIQYF. CDR3 DNA sequence: TGTGCCAGCAGCGAGCCCGGGAGGAACATTCAGTACTTC. The full variable domain, its missing parts supplied by reference TRBV7-9 and TRBJ2-4, is DTGVSQNPRHKITKRGQNVTFRCDPISEHNRLYWYRQTLGQGPEFLTYFQNEAQLEKSRLLSDRFSAERPKGSFSTLEIQRTEQGDSAMYLCASSEPGRNIQYFGAGTRLSVL.

The chain couples TRBV11-2 to TRBJ2-7; D perhaps matches TRBD2 (6 bases). The CDR3 is made up of 16 amino acids. Trimming left V 5 bases short and J 2 bases short, with 19 bases between. Germline CDR1 and CDR2: SGHAT and FQNNGV. The CDR3 nucleotides read TGTGCCAGCAGCCCCTCCGACGGGGGTAGCCCCTACGAGCAGTACTTC. It specifies CASSPSDGGSPYEQYF.

The chain carries TRBV2 and TRBJ2-1; 9 nucleotides match TRBD1. V shed 5 bases and J 9 bases; nucleotides not matched to a gene: 8. Germline V gene sequence: CDR1 SNHLY, CDR2 FYNNEI. The CDR3 loop spans 14 amino acids. The CDR3 DNA reads TGTGCCAGCAGTACCGGGACAGGGAGGGGTGAGCAGTTCTTC. Encoded protein: CASSTGTGRGEQFF.

About this clone itself: Other DNA variants within this sample encode the same CDR3. Written as DNA, the CDR3 is TGTGCCAGCAGTTTAATAGGACAGGGCTACGAGCAGTACTTC. This encodes CASSLIGQGYEQYF. V is TRBV27 and J is TRBJ2-7; 8 positions match TRBD1. The V gene's germline CDR1 is MNHEY and CDR2 SMNVEV (reference sequence). V lost 2 bases to trimming and J lost 3 bases; unmatched junction nucleotides: 3. This CDR3 region has 14 residues.

This clone was counted between two and nine times. The chain combines TRBV4-1 with TRBJ2-7; D remains unclear. Germline assignment: CDR1 MGHRA and CDR2 YSYEKL. This CDR3 has 15 amino acids. Trimming cost V 0 bases and J 3 bases, with 12 bases left between them. The CDR3 spells CASSQEFSKVYEQYF. CDR3 nucleotides: TGCGCCAGCAGCCAAGAATTCAGCAAGGTCTACGAGCAGTACTTC.

This clone appeared once. In DNA form, the CDR3 reads TGTGCCAGCAGCTTGGACATTAATCCCCACTATGGCTACACCTTC. Its translation is CASSLDINPHYGYTF. The rearrangement joins TRBV7-2 to TRBJ1-2; the D gene is possibly TRBD1 (5 bases). The CDR3 spans 15 residues. V lost 3 bases to trimming and J lost 3 bases, with 14 bases between them. Germline lookup yields CDR1 SGHTA and CDR2 FQGNSA.

CDR3 coding DNA: TGTGCCAGCAGCAGCAGGAGCGGGAGGGCCGTCACAGATACGCAGTATTTT. Protein product: CASSSRSGRAVTDTQYF. The chain uses TRBV14 and TRBJ2-3, with TRBD2 matching 10 bases. The ends lost 5 bases at V and 2 bases at J; junction bases unmatched: 10. Looked up from germline, CDR1 is SGHDN and CDR2 is FVKESK. The CDR3 has 17 amino acids.

The chain's CDR3 is CASSIGQGEETQYF. CDR3 nucleotide sequence: TGTGCCAGCAGCATAGGACAGGGGGAAGAGACCCAGTACTTC. The gene calls are TRBV7-3 and TRBJ2-5; 10 positions match TRBD1. Germline V gives CDR1 SGHTA, CDR2 FQGTGA. V lost 5 bases to trimming and J lost 3 bases; unmatched junction nucleotides: 3. The CDR3 is 14 amino acids.

J is TRBJ2-7 and V is TRBV4-1, with TRBD2 as a possible D gene (5 bases). The CDR3 totals 15 residues. The V gene lost 3 bases and the J gene lost 2 bases, with 14 bases spanning the gap. Germline V gene lookup returns CDR1 MGHRA and CDR2 YSYEKL. The DNA of the CDR3 is TGCGCCAGCAGCCATCGGTTTAGCGAGGCCTACGAGCAGTACTTC. Protein product: CASSHRFSEAYEQYF.

This clone was seen more than once but under ten times. Additional DNA sequences in this sample encode the identical CDR3. The J gene is TRBJ2-7, the V gene TRBV7-2; the D is unclear. V was shortened by 4 bases and J by 2 bases, with 3 bases between the two germline ends. From germline, CDR1 is SGHTA and CDR2 FQGNSA. This CDR3 spans 11 amino acids. The CDR3 here is CASSSTYEQYF. In DNA form, the CDR3 reads TGTGCCAGCAGCTCAACCTACGAGCAGTACTTC.

The rearrangement uses TRBV5-5 and TRBJ2-3; D could derive from TRBD1 or TRBD2 (6 bases each). The germline V and J ends were trimmed by 1 base and 3 bases, with 12 bases remaining between them. The V gene's germline CDR1 is SGHKS and CDR2 YYEKEE (reference sequence). The CDR3 is made up of 15 amino acids. For the CDR3, the DNA is TGTGCCAGCAGCTTGTTGGGGGGCTGGACAGATACGCAGTATTTT. Its translation is CASSLLGGWTDTQYF.

The chain joins TRBV28 to TRBJ1-2; the match to TRBD1 covers 8 bases. Germline CDR1 reads MDHEN; CDR2 reads SYDVKM. The trim removed 6 bases at V and 8 bases at J, leaving 8 bases unmatched. The CDR3 consists of 13 residues. In nucleotides, the CDR3 is TGTGCCAGCAGAATACAGGGGGATCAGGGCTACACCTTC. Translated, it gives CASRIQGDQGYTF.

The chain couples TRBV5-4 to TRBJ2-7; D gene uncertain. Trimming removed 0 bases at V and 2 bases at J, with 24 bases between. The CDR3 is 19 residues long. Germline V lookup: CDR1 SGHNT, CDR2 YYREEE (reference sequence). The CDR3 region has the DNA TGTGCCAGCAGCTTGGCCTTAGCTAAACGACGGGTGAGAGCCTACGAGCAGTACTTC. Translated, it gives CASSLALAKRRVRAYEQYF.

CDR3 sequence: CASSASGQYNEQFF. In nucleotides, the CDR3 is TGTGCCAGCAGCGCTAGCGGGCAATACAATGAGCAGTTCTTC. The chain recombines TRBV9 with TRBJ2-1, with TRBD2 matching 8 bases. J gave up 4 bases and V 3 bases, and 3 bases lay outside the gene matches. The CDR3 has 14 amino acids. CDR1 SGDLS and CDR2 YYNGEE come from the germline V gene.

In this sample, this clone turned up once. This sample also contains other DNA sequences that code for the same CDR3. The rearrangement uses TRBV7-9 and TRBJ2-1, with D possibly being TRBD1 or TRBD2 (5 bases each). CDR1 and CDR2 (germline): SEHNR, FQNEAQ (reference sequence). V was clipped by 5 bases and J by 5 bases, with 13 bases between them. This CDR3 spans 14 amino acids. CDR3 DNA sequence: TGTGCCAGCAGCCCGACGACGGGACACAATGAGCAGTTCTTC. The encoded protein is CASSPTTGHNEQFF. The full variable domain, its missing parts supplied by reference TRBV7-9 and TRBJ2-1, is DTGVSQNPRHKITKRGQNVTFRCDPISEHNRLYWYRQTLGQGPEFLTYFQNEAQLEKSRLLSDRFSAERPKGSFSTLEIQRTEQGDSAMYLCASSPTTGHNEQFFGPGTRLTVL.

CDR3 in DNA: TGTGCCAGCAGCTTAGCGGGTCTTACCACAGATACGCAGTATTTT. It encodes CASSLAGLTTDTQYF. The chain couples TRBV7-3 to TRBJ2-3; perhaps TRBD2 as D (5 bases). Trimming left V 2 bases short and J 2 bases short, with 11 bases between. The CDR3 runs 15 residues. Looked up from germline, CDR1 is SGHTA and CDR2 is FQGTGA.

The rearrangement joins TRBV4-1 to TRBJ2-7, with 14 bases lining up with TRBD2. The CDR3 spans 16 residues. V shed 1 base, J shed 3 bases, and the junction held 2 bases outside the gene matches. In germline, CDR1 is MGHRA, CDR2 YSYEKL. The DNA for the CDR3 is TGCGCCAGCAGCCAAGCTGGACTAGCGGGAGGCTACGAGCAGTACTTC. As protein: CASSQAGLAGGYEQYF.

The gene calls are TRBV6-6 and TRBJ2-7; TRBD1 matches 12 bases. Germline lookup yields CDR1 MNHNY and CDR2 SVGAGI (reference sequence). V trimming: 0 bases; J trimming: 7 bases; junction bases outside the gene matches: 4. There are 15 residues in the CDR3. The CDR3 region is CASSYSGQGAGEQYF. CDR3 DNA sequence: TGTGCCAGCAGTTACTCGGGACAGGGGGCGGGGGAGCAGTACTTC.

The CDR3 protein is CASSSGPPLYEQYF. CDR3 DNA: TGTGCCAGCAGCTCCGGACCACCCCTCTACGAGCAGTACTTC. The chain recombines TRBV5-4 with TRBJ2-7; D unclear. The germline V gene encodes CDR1 SGHNT and CDR2 YYREEE (reference sequence). This CDR3 has 14 amino acids. The V and J ends lost 3 bases and 3 bases respectively, with 13 bases between them.

The chain has TRBV29-1 and TRBJ2-5; 9 bases align to TRBD2. The junction had 2 bases not matched to a gene; V was cut back by 3 bases and J by 0 bases. Per germline, CDR1 SQVTM and CDR2 ANQGSEA. This CDR3 region has 14 residues. The CDR3: CSVDSGSDQETQYF. The CDR3 nucleotides read TGCAGCGTTGATAGCGGGAGCGACCAAGAGACCCAGTACTTC.

The V call is TRBV4-2, the J call TRBJ1-2; weak D call: TRBD1 (5 bases). Deletions cut 0 bases from V and 1 base from J, with 12 bases between. Germline CDR1 is LGHNA and CDR2 is YNFKEQ. The CDR3 spans 16 residues. This chain's CDR3 is CASSQEGTLRNYGYTF. The CDR3 DNA reads TGTGCCAGCAGCCAAGAAGGGACTCTACGTAACTATGGCTACACCTTC.

Points on this clone: Compared with germline, one end of the junction differs, possibly owing to a read error. This chain's CDR3 is CASSGTGGFSHF. Written as DNA, the CDR3 is TGTGCCAGCAGCGGGACAGGGGGTTTTTCACACTTC. The chain uses TRBV7-9 and TRBJ2-5; TRBD1 matches 11 bases. From germline, CDR1 is SEHNR and CDR2 FQNEAQ (reference sequence). The CDR3 length is 12 residues.

V gene TRBV10-1 combines with J gene TRBJ1-1; D remains ambiguous. The CDR3 sequence is 13 residues long. The V end was cut by 5 bases, the J end by 0 bases, with 7 bases between. The germline V gene encodes CDR1 WNHNN and CDR2 SYGVQD (reference sequence). The CDR3 sequence is CASSTNMNTEAFF. The CDR3 DNA sequence: TGCGCCAGCAGTACGAATATGAACACTGAAGCTTTCTTT.